This TCR beta chain is from a study of T cells after yellow fever vaccination. Trimming stripped 1 base from V and 2 bases from J, with 9 bases between. CDR3 length: 15 amino acids. Germline CDR1 reads SGHAT; CDR2 reads FQNNGV. Each CDR3 protein gets one entry after TCRdb re-called the 5' RACE reads with MiXCR. The table has 500,000 to 650,000 distinct CDR3 sequences, 12% seen once. The chain links TRBV11-2 to TRBJ2-1; D is uncertain. This sequence originates from a man aged 30 to 39 who received the YFV17D yellow fever vaccine. This sample comprised PBMCs, obtained on the day of the yellow fever booster vaccination. The CDR3: CASSLGGVPYNEQFF. The CDR3 DNA is TGTGCCAGCAGCTTAGGCGGAGTTCCCTACAATGAGCAGTTCTTC.